This passage covers 6 T cell receptor beta chains from one sample sequenced in a study of blood T cells in healthy people across ages. Next came a second PCR, run for about 7 to 12 cycles, which used a sample-barcoded 5' primer along with a J-beta primer mix. One entry per CDR3 protein results from TCRdb running MiXCR on the 5' RACE reads. Found here are about 780,000 distinct CDR3 sequences, roughly 26% of them singletons; the top ten hold around 3%. This sample was also put to use in a study of T cells of mothers and their children.

The source material was blood. The receptors originated from a boy younger than 18 in good health.

V gene TRBV4-1 combines with J gene TRBJ2-7; 9 bases are a match to TRBD1. Unmatched junction bases numbered 10, after V lost 0 bases and J lost 4 bases. This CDR3 region has 17 residues. CDR1 is MGHRA and CDR2 is YSYEKL in the germline V gene. As DNA, the CDR3 is TGCGCCAGCAGCCAAGATGGGTTTGGGACAGGGATGTACGAGCAGTACTTC. It encodes CASSQDGFGTGMYEQYF.

This clonotype was counted only a few times. This chain joins TRBV12-3 or TRBV12-4 and TRBJ1-2; D gene ambiguous. Trimming cost V 3 bases and J 1 base, with 9 bases left between them. The length of the CDR3 is 14 residues. CDR3 protein: CASSFLTLNYGYTF. CDR3 in DNA: TGTGCCAGCAGTTTCCTGACCCTTAACTATGGCTACACCTTC.

This clonotype was counted a few times. J is TRBJ2-5 and V is TRBV10-3; D might be TRBD1 (6 bases). The CDR3 has 13 amino acids. CDR1 and CDR2 from the germline V gene are ENHRY and SYGVKD. Trimming removed 8 bases at V and 4 bases at J, with 14 bases between. CDR3 coding DNA: TGTGCCATCGCGGAAAGCAGGGGAGAGACCCAGTACTTC. It codes for CAIAESRGETQYF.

The rearrangement joins TRBV7-9 to TRBJ1-1; 7 bases fit TRBD1. The trim removed 6 bases at V and 3 bases at J, leaving 13 bases unmatched. The germline V gene encodes CDR1 SEHNR and CDR2 FQNEAQ (reference sequence). The CDR3 is 16 residues long. The CDR3 coding sequence is TGTGCCAGCAGACCCAATCTACAGGGGAGATACACTGAAGCTTTCTTT. This encodes CASRPNLQGRYTEAFF.

The chain joins TRBV5-6 to TRBJ2-1; a weak D match, TRBD1 (5 bases). The germline V and J ends were trimmed by 4 bases and 1 base, with 9 bases remaining between them. The CDR3 length is 14 residues. Germline assignment: CDR1 SGHDT and CDR2 YYEEEE. The CDR3 loop reads CASSPRQSYNEQFF. CDR3 coding DNA: TGTGCCAGCAGCCCTCGACAGTCCTACAATGAGCAGTTCTTC.

The gene calls are TRBV10-3 and TRBJ1-3; D gene ambiguous. CDR3 length: 15 amino acids. Germline V gene data show CDR1 as ENHRY and CDR2 as SYGVKD. Trimming took 6 bases from V and 0 from J, leaving 12 bases between them. The chain's CDR3 is CAISYTAYSGNTIYF. The CDR3, as DNA: TGTGCCATCAGCTATACAGCTTACTCTGGAAACACCATATATTTT.